These T cell receptor beta chains were read from a single sample in a study of shared clonotypes between healthy human individuals. TCRdb's copy holds only in-frame clones and misses some; the assay was immunoSEQ multiplex PCR. This repertoire shows around 480,000 clones, roughly 79% found once; its top ten account for approximately 12%. Material: PBMCs. These receptors were taken from a woman aged 40-49 years in good health. Some clones in this sample may be carry-over from other donors' samples. Each CDR3 is given with its conserved first and last residue. The D gene is left open where the match is weak. Only part of the rows carry a size: once, few, many, or a class if the clone is expanded.

v_call	clone_size	d_call	j_call	cdr3_nt	cdr3_aa
TRBV9	NA	NA	TRBJ2-7	TGTGCCAGCAGCTACCGGACTACCTCAGAGCAGTACTTC	CASSYRTTSEQYF
TRBV5-1	NA	TRBD1	TRBJ2-7	TGCGCCAGCAGCTTGACAGGGGACTACGAGCAGTACTTC	CASSLTGDYEQYF
TRBV19	few	NA	TRBJ2-2	TGTGCCAGTAGTATCCCCTCGGACACCGGGGAGCTGTTTTTT	CASSIPSDTGELFF
TRBV7-4	NA	TRBD1	TRBJ1-5	TGTGCCAGCAGCTCCCCCGGGACAGCACCATCCTATAGCAATCAGCCCCAGCATTTT	CASSSPGTAPSYSNQPQHF
TRBV21-1	NA	NA	TRBJ1-5	TGTGCCAGCAGCAAAGAGAGGCTTAGCAGGGGGATCAATCAGCCCCAGCATTTT	CASSKERLSRGINQPQHF
TRBV28	NA	NA	TRBJ2-7	TGTGCCAGCAGCGGCCGACCCTACGAGCAGTACTTC	CASSGRPYEQYF
TRBV18	NA	TRBD1	TRBJ1-1	TGTGCCAGCTCACCACAGGGGGCAGGGGGGGACACTGAAGCTTTCTTT	CASSPQGAGGDTEAFF
TRBV5-1	NA	TRBD2	TRBJ2-1	TGCGCCAGCAGCTTGTCTTTAACGGGAGGAGGTGAGCAGTTCTTC	CASSLSLTGGGEQFF
TRBV5-3	NA	NA	TRBJ2-1	TGTGCCAGAAGCTTGAGAGAGGGGCCGTTCTTC	CARSLREGPFF
TRBV6-5	NA	TRBD2	TRBJ2-2	TGTGCCAGCAGGTGGACTAGCGTCCCCGGGGAGCTGTTTTTT	CASRWTSVPGELFF
TRBV15	many	NA	TRBJ1-3	TGTGCCACCAGCAGAGATCTGGGGAGCTCTGGAAACACCATATATTTT	CATSRDLGSSGNTIYF
TRBV5-4	NA	TRBD2	TRBJ2-7	TGTGCCAGCAGTCGGGATCTAGCGGGAGCCTACGAGCAGTACTTC	CASSRDLAGAYEQYF
TRBV5-1	NA	NA	TRBJ2-7	TGCGCCAGCAGCTCACCAGGAGGGCGGGACACATCGGCGGTCAACGAGCAGTACTTC	CASSSPGGRDTSAVNEQYF
TRBV18	NA	TRBD1	TRBJ2-1	TGTGCCAGCTCACCAGACAGGGCGGTCTACAATGAGCAGTTCTTC	CASSPDRAVYNEQFF
TRBV25-1	once	NA	TRBJ2-2	TGTGCCAGCAGTGAACGTGACAGGGAGGGCGGGGAGCTGTTTTTT	CASSERDREGGELFF
TRBV6-1	NA	NA	TRBJ2-3	TGTGCCAGCGAGATGACTGACGGTCATACGCAGTATTTT	CASEMTDGHTQYF
TRBV29-1	NA	TRBD2	TRBJ2-5	TGCAGCGTTGGGCCCGGGGGGGTTGAAGAGACCCAGTACTTC	CSVGPGGVEETQYF
TRBV4-1	NA	TRBD1	TRBJ2-5	TGCGCCAGCAGCGCAAGGCACCGGGACAGGGCAAAAGAGACCCAGTACTTC	CASSARHRDRAKETQYF
TRBV5-1	once	TRBD2	TRBJ2-5	TGCGCCAGCAGCCCTAGCGGGGGGGGAGAGACCCAGTACTTC	CASSPSGGGETQYF
TRBV5-1	NA	NA	TRBJ2-7	TGCGCCAGCAGCTTGTCCCGGCCCGCCTACGAGCAGTACTTC	CASSLSRPAYEQYF
TRBV2	NA	NA	TRBJ1-3	TGTGCCAGCAGTGAATTTCAGGGGACGCTTTCTGGAAACACCATATATTTT	CASSEFQGTLSGNTIYF
TRBV25-1	NA	NA	TRBJ2-2	TGTGCCAGCATCAGCAGCGCGAACACCGGGGAGCTGTTTTTT	CASISSANTGELFF
TRBV5-1	NA	NA	TRBJ1-1	TGCGCCAGCAGCTTGGGGCTAAGTGCCACTGAAGCTTTCTTT	CASSLGLSATEAFF
TRBV4-1	NA	TRBD2	TRBJ2-7	TGCGCCAGCAGCCCTTCTAGCGGGAGGGCCGTAGAGCAGTACTTC	CASSPSSGRAVEQYF
TRBV18	NA	NA	TRBJ2-7	TGTGCCAGCTCACCTAGCCCCATCTACGAGCAGTACTTC	CASSPSPIYEQYF
TRBV5-8	once	NA	TRBJ1-5	TGTGCCAGCAGCTTGAGGTCAGGGAGTAGCAATCAGCCCCAGCATTTT	CASSLRSGSSNQPQHF
TRBV10-1	NA	TRBD1	TRBJ2-7	TGCGCCAGCAGTGCGAGCCCGGGACAGGGAATCGCGGACGAGCAGTACTTC	CASSASPGQGIADEQYF
TRBV5-1	few	NA	TRBJ1-1	TGCGCCAGCCGCCGGTCGGGACGGGAGAACACTGAAGCTTTCTTT	CASRRSGRENTEAFF
TRBV25-1	NA	NA	TRBJ1-2	TGTGCCAGCAATCCCCTCCCCCCCCATGACTTGTACTATGGCTACACCTTC	CASNPLPPHDLYYGYTF
TRBV5-1	NA	NA	TRBJ2-1	TGCGCCAGCAGCTTGGAGCCATCTAACGGTTACAATGAGCAGTTCTTC	CASSLEPSNGYNEQFF
TRBV27	NA	TRBD2	TRBJ2-6	TGTGCCAGCAGTCAGACCCTAGCGGGAGGGCCCTCTGGGGCCAACGTCCTGACTTTC	CASSQTLAGGPSGANVLTF
TRBV5-1	NA	NA	TRBJ1-1	TGCGCCAGCAGCTTTTCTGCAGGGGACACTGAAGCTTTCTTT	CASSFSAGDTEAFF
TRBV7-2	NA	TRBD2	TRBJ2-3	TGTGCCAGCAGCTTAACCGGACTAGCGGGAGGACGAGATACGCAGTATTTT	CASSLTGLAGGRDTQYF